The rows below give T cell receptor beta chains drawn from one sample of a study of cytomegalovirus exposure and HLA in healthy donors. The protocol was immunoSEQ multiplex PCR, while the TCRdb copy is restricted to in-frame clones and leaves out a portion. The table lists 95,000 to 150,000 clones, approximately 70% of them singletons. Sequencing input: PBMCs. These receptors all stem from a young man in good health and CMV-seronegative. Each CDR3 is given without its conserved first and last residue.

v_call cdr3_aa
TRBV18 ASSPRGDLGTEAF
TRBV7-2 ASSLTAYEQY
TRBV28 ASGWGPGAGNTIY
TRBV7-2 ASSPSGNTDTQY
TRBV5-1 ASSLGTGGGYTEAF
TRBV13 ASSTWTSGGPQETQY
TRBV10-3 AISARQGGSYEQY
TRBV19 ASSMAAGTAGETQY
TRBV15 ATSGGFGDTQY
TRBV19 ASKTGGNYGYT
TRBV15 ATRTTSGSLHEQF
TRBV29-1 SVDSRGGGALSSYNEQF
TRBV11-2 ASSLGTGKVSPLH
TRBV4-2 ASSHGLRDRVVEKLF
TRBV5-4 ASSFRGGTEAF
TRBV21-1 ASSAHRGLETQY
TRBV27 ASRTGGRDTQY
TRBV5-4 ASSRTGDHEQF
TRBV10-2 ASSDRQAANSPLH
TRBV27 ASSETGTGYT
TRBV30 AWRFDGTHYGYT
TRBV19 ASSISGVGGLDTQY
TRBV6-1 ASRGTGVENEQF
TRBV5-3 ARRSTGVPQPQH
TRBV6-5 ASRSRAEAF
TRBV6-5 ASSVTGFYEQY
TRBV28 ASLTGKRGNQPQH
TRBV7-9 ASSFGSVNQPQH
TRBV5-4 ASSYTGGRNTIY
TRBV14 ASRPDRGPFH
TRBV14 ASSQTGLYEQY
TRBV29-1 SVGSSYNSPLH
TRBV14 ASSQEVRLAGGWNEQF
TRBV6-1 ASSTAGGQQY
TRBV7-9 ASSLARGWTYNEQF
TRBV27 ASSPGAFTNTGELF
TRBV7-3 ASSLRKAGGRTGELF
TRBV20-1 SATLETQY
TRBV5-1 ASSFLPQGAQTGNTIY